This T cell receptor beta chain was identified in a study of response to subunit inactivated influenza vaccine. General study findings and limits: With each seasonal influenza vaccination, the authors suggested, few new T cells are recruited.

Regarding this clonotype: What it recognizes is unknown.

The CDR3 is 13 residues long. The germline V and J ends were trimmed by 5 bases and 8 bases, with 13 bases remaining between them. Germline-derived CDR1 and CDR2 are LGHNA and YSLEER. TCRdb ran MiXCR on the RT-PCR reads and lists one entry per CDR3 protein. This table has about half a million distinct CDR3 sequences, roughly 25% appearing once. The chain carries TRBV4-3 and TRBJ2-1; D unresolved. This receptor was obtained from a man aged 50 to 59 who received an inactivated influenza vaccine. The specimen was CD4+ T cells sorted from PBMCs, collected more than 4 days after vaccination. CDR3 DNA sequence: TGCGCCAGCAGCACGTATGCGAGCGATGAGCAGTTCTTC. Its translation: CASSTYASDEQFF.